A selection of T cell receptor beta chains follows, all from one sample in a study of T cell repertoires in cytomegalovirus infection. Antigens of these TCRs are unknown. One entry per CDR3 protein results from TCRdb running MiXCR on the reads. Of approximately 910,000 distinct CDR3 sequences detected, around 30% appear once; the ten largest clones hold 11% to 15%. Sequencing used cultured CD8+ T cells from PBMCs, obtained from culture after CMV antigen stimulation. The source is a human donor in good health (CMV status not recorded). Some clones in this sample may be carry-over from other donors' samples. The CDR3 runs from the conserved cysteine through the conserved F or W. A D gene is named only where the DNA matches it firmly. The size of a clone is reported for some rows only, either as once, few or many, or as a class for expanded clones.

TRBJ2-7	TRBV7-9	NA	NA	TGTGCCAGCAGTCCAGCAACGGGGACACCCATAGGAGAGCAGTACTTC	CASSPATGTPIGEQYF
TRBJ1-1	TRBV7-3	NA	NA	TGTGCCAGCAGCTCGAAGGGGGAGAGGCGCGCTGAAGCTTTCTTT	CASSSKGERRAEAFF
TRBJ2-5	TRBV7-7	TRBD2	NA	TGTGCTAGCGGGGAGGGGGAGACCCAGTACTTC	CASGEGETQYF
TRBJ2-3	TRBV18	NA	NA	TGTGCCAGCTCACCCGAGGGTCCGCCAGGAGATACGCAGTATTTT	CASSPEGPPGDTQYF
TRBJ1-6	TRBV7-9	TRBD1	NA	TGTGCCAGCAGAGATGACAGGGGTAATTCACCCCTCCACTTT	CASRDDRGNSPLHF
TRBJ1-2	TRBV7-9	NA	few	TGTGCCAGCAGCGTTTACCAGGCTAACTATGGCTACACCTTC	CASSVYQANYGYTF
TRBJ2-7	TRBV5-5	TRBD2	NA	TGTGCCAGCATTAGTGGGGGCGGGGGGGCGGAAGAGCAGTACTTC	CASISGGGGAEEQYF
TRBJ1-2	TRBV19	NA	NA	TGTGCCAGTACCCCGGGGGGGGTATATGGCTACACCTTC	CASTPGGVYGYTF
TRBJ1-6	TRBV6-2/TRBV6-3	NA	NA	TGTGCCAGCAGTCAACTCCAAGAGTATAATTCACCCCTCCACTTT	CASSQLQEYNSPLHF
TRBJ2-1	TRBV27	NA	NA	TGTGCCAGCAGCACCAGTTTTGGGCTCGGCAATGAGCAGTTCTTC	CASSTSFGLGNEQFF
TRBJ2-7	TRBV7-3	NA	few	TGTGCCAGCAGCTTAGAACCAGGGATCACCTACGAGCAGTACTTC	CASSLEPGITYEQYF
TRBJ1-1	TRBV7-9	TRBD1	NA	TGTGCCAGCAGTGACAGGGAAATTCGCACTGAAGCTTTCTTT	CASSDREIRTEAFF